This T cell receptor beta chain was observed in a study of OX40 agonist ivuxolimab in advanced cancers. Study in general: Recorded diagnoses for dose-escalation patients were hepatocellular carcinoma, melanoma, renal cell or head and neck cancer. A partial response was reached by three patients: one with hepatocellular carcinoma and two with cutaneous melanoma. Overall study results and limits: The CD4+ and CD8+ T cells in the blood had expanded clonally by week 6 at 0.1 to 3.0 mg/kg. Some nonresponders additionally presented with little normalized T-cell clonal expansion.

Profiled with immunoSEQ multiplex PCR; TCRdb holds only in-frame clones, not every one. The data contain 75,000 to 80,000 clones, over 70% of them singletons. With respect to this clone: Its antigen is still unknown.

The V gene lost 0 bases and the J gene lost 4 bases, with 13 bases spanning the gap. The CDR3 contains 15 residues. Per germline, CDR1 SGHNT and CDR2 YYREEE (reference sequence). This receptor was taken from an adult with an advanced solid tumor such as melanoma, head and neck, liver or kidney cancer. The V and J genes are TRBV5-4 and TRBJ2-5, with D perhaps being TRBD1 or TRBD2 (5 bases each). The sequenced sample was CD4+ or CD8+ T cells sorted from blood, obtained in a trial of the OX40 agonist ivuxolimab. CDR3 sequence: CASSLDSGQGETQYF. For the CDR3, the DNA is TGTGCCAGCAGCTTGGACTCGGGGCAGGGAGAGACCCAGTACTTC.